The next 4 T cell receptor beta chains were all read from a single sample in a study of Tregs in tolerant kidney transplant recipients. Some clones are missing from TCRdb's copy, which holds only in-frame ones; the method was immunoSEQ multiplex PCR. This sample's table reports some 22,000 clones. Recipients received nonmyeloablative bone marrow transplants from related graft donors, with transient mixed chimerism. Here the sequenced sample was CD4+ T cells from blood (PBMCs), taken 6 months after the transplant. The receptors stem from a human patient who received a combined kidney and bone marrow transplant. Some T cells here may be from the graft donor.

Regarding this clone: Coverage ceases 3 residues before the CDR3 finishes, and the germline J gene fills in the end. The chain is built from TRBV20-1 and TRBJ2-5, with D possibly matching TRBD2 (6 bases). This CDR3 contains 14 residues. V was pared by 7 bases and J by 0 bases, with 15 bases between. Looked up from germline, CDR1 is DFQATT and CDR2 is SNEGSKA (reference sequence). The part of the CDR3 DNA that was read is TGCAGTGTTCCGAGGGACTTTTACCAAGAGACC. Amino acid sequence: CSVPRDFYQET. The full-length CDR3 reads as CSVPRDFYQETQYF.

With regard to this clone: The read halts 3 residues ahead of the CDR3 end, with the missing end drawn from the germline J gene. The V gene is TRBV7-9, the J gene TRBJ2-7; D is unresolved. The CDR3 has 12 amino acids. Trimming took 1 base from V and 1 from J, leaving 2 bases between them. Germline CDR1 SEHNR, CDR2 FQNEAQ (reference sequence). Partial CDR3 DNA: TGTGCCAGCAGCTTAGTATCCTACGAG. It translates to CASSLVSYE. The CDR3 in full is CASSLVSYEQYF.

About this clone: Sequencing ends 3 residues short of the CDR3 end; the germline J gene provides the rest. The chain recombines TRBV19 with TRBJ1-2; D possibly corresponds to TRBD1 (5 bases). The CDR3 extends over 12 amino acids. CDR1 LNHDA and CDR2 SQIVND come from the germline V gene (reference sequence). V was trimmed by 3 bases and J by 7 bases, leaving 9 bases between them. The sequenced CDR3 bases are TGTGCCAGTAGTATGACTGGGGCTGGC. This translates into CASSMTGAG. The full CDR3 reads CASSMTGAGYTF.

Details on this clone: The CDR3 end lies 3 residues beyond the end of the read and is filled in from the germline J gene. This rearrangement joins TRBV29-1 to TRBJ1-2; D is perhaps TRBD1 (6 bases). This CDR3 has 13 residues. The V and J ends lost 4 bases and 4 bases respectively, with 13 bases between them. Looked up from germline, CDR1 is SQVTM and CDR2 is ANQGSEA. The CDR3 region is CSVGAEDSYGYTF. CDR3 bases read: TGCAGCGTTGGGGCAGAGGACAGCTATGGC.